Listed below are T cell receptor beta chains from one sample, sequenced in a study of cytomegalovirus exposure and HLA in healthy donors. Sequencing was performed with immunoSEQ multiplex PCR; in TCRdb, only in-frame clones are kept and a portion is missing. Among 100,000 to 150,000 clones listed, about 78% were seen once. Material: PBMCs. All receptors come from a human donor in good health. Each CDR3 is given with its conserved first and last residue. D genes are given only for firm matches. Only some rows state a clone size, as once, few, many or a class for expanded clones.

TRBJ2-3 | TRBV9 | - | TRBD2 | 15 | TGTGCCAGCAGCGTAGATAGCGGGAGGGCAGATACGCAGTATTTT | CASSVDSGRADTQYF
TRBJ1-1 | TRBV28 | - | TRBD1 | 19 | TGTGCCAGCAGGAATCACGGGCGGCGTGACCCGGGACAGGGGGAGGAAGCTTTCTTT | CASRNHGRRDPGQGEEAFF
TRBJ2-1 | TRBV9 | - | - | 15 | TGTGCCAGCAGCGTAGGCGGGATCCCATACAATGAGCAGTTCTTC | CASSVGGIPYNEQFF
TRBJ2-5 | TRBV5-1 | - | - | 14 | TGCGCCAGCAGCTCGGAACACGAACGGGGGACCCAGTACTTC | CASSSEHERGTQYF
TRBJ2-7 | TRBV28 | - | TRBD1 | 13 | TGTGCCAGCAGCCGGGACAGCTCCTACGAGCAGTACTTC | CASSRDSSYEQYF
TRBJ1-1 | TRBV25-1 | - | TRBD1 | 17 | TGTGCCAGCAGTGAACCCCCCGGACAGGGGGCGAACACTGAAGCTTTCTTT | CASSEPPGQGANTEAFF
TRBJ1-3 | TRBV7-2 | - | - | 16 | TGTGCCAGCAGCAGGACAGCACCTCTCTCTGGAAACACCATATATTTT | CASSRTAPLSGNTIYF
TRBJ2-5 | TRBV4-1 | - | TRBD1 | 15 | TGCGCCAGCAGCCAAAGGACAGGGGTGGAGGAGACCCAGTACTTC | CASSQRTGVEETQYF
TRBJ2-4 | TRBV5-1 | - | TRBD2 | 14 | TGCGCCAGCAGCTCCAGCGGGAGTGGAAACATTCAGTACTTC | CASSSSGSGNIQYF
TRBJ1-2 | TRBV30 | - | TRBD1 | 13 | TGTGCCTGGAGTGCAGGGGGCCCCTATGGCTACACCTTC | CAWSAGGPYGYTF
TRBJ1-2 | TRBV30 | few | - | 14 | TGTGCCTGGAGTGGACGCCGGGCTAACTATGGCTACACCTTC | CAWSGRRANYGYTF
TRBJ1-6 | TRBV5-8 | - | - | 20 | TGTGCCAGCAGCTTGGCCCGACGGATTCATACTAGCTCCTATAATTCACCCCTCCACTTT | CASSLARRIHTSSYNSPLHF
TRBJ1-3 | TRBV4-2 | few | - | 16 | TGTGCCAGCAGCCAAGAACCGAACGGGTCTGGAAACACCATATATTTT | CASSQEPNGSGNTIYF
TRBJ2-7 | TRBV5-4 | once | - | 15 | TGTGCCAGCAGCTTGCGCGCCGTACGCCCCTACGAGCAGTACTTC | CASSLRAVRPYEQYF
TRBJ1-6 | TRBV28 | - | - | 13 | TGTGCCAGCCACCGCCCAGGGGTCTCACCCCTCCACTTT | CASHRPGVSPLHF
TRBJ2-1 | TRBV10-3 | - | TRBD2 | 15 | TGTGCCATCAGCAGGGGACTAGCGGGGGACAATAAGCAGTTCTTC | CAISRGLAGDNKQFF
TRBJ2-2 | TRBV7-9 | - | - | 13 | TGTGCCAGCAGCCTCCAGGGTACCGGGGAGCTGTTTTTT | CASSLQGTGELFF
TRBJ2-3 | TRBV7-6 | - | TRBD2 | 16 | TGTGCCAGCAGCTTGTCTAGCGGGGGAAGCACAGATACGCAGTATTTT | CASSLSSGGSTDTQYF
TRBJ2-3 | TRBV28 | - | - | 18 | TGTGCCAGCAGTTTATGGTCCGGTTTGGGCAGTAGCACAGATACGCAGTATTTT | CASSLWSGLGSSTDTQYF
TRBJ2-1 | TRBV19 | - | - | 12 | TGTGCCAGTAGCGACCGACGGGATGAGCAGTTCTTC | CASSDRRDEQFF
TRBJ2-7 | TRBV28 | once | TRBD1 | 17 | TGTGCCAGCAGTTTACAGACAGGGGGCGACCCTCGGAACGAGCAGTACTTC | CASSLQTGGDPRNEQYF
TRBJ2-4 | TRBV2 | - | TRBD2 | 12 | TGTGCCAGCAGTGATATCGAGCGGGAGCAGTACTTC | CASSDIEREQYF
TRBJ2-1 | TRBV7-9 | - | TRBD1 | 13 | TGTGCCAGCAGGGGACAGGGCGGGGATGAGCAGTTCTTC | CASRGQGGDEQFF
TRBJ1-1 | TRBV28 | once | - | 14 | TGTGCCAGCAGTTTGGGGTTGGGGGCCGCTGAAGCTTTCTTT | CASSLGLGAAEAFF
TRBJ1-2 | TRBV6-1 | - | - | 14 | TGTGCCAGCAGTTCAGGCGGGGGACACTATGGCTACACCTTC | CASSSGGGHYGYTF
TRBJ2-2 | TRBV13 | - | TRBD2 | 16 | TGTGCCAGCAGCCCCGAGCGGGGGGGCCCCACCGGGGAGCTGTTTTTT | CASSPERGGPTGELFF
TRBJ2-5 | TRBV4-2 | - | TRBD1 | 16 | TGTGCCAGCAGCCAAGATCTAAGGGGGCCTCAAGAGACCCAGTACTTC | CASSQDLRGPQETQYF
TRBJ1-1 | TRBV29-1 | - | TRBD1 | 13 | TGCAGCGCAGACAGGGGGCCGGGCGCTGAAGCTTTCTTT | CSADRGPGAEAFF
TRBJ2-7 | TRBV5-4 | - | TRBD1 | 15 | TGTGCCAGCAGCTTGGGGGGGACAGGGTCCTACGAGCAGTACTTC | CASSLGGTGSYEQYF
TRBJ2-7 | TRBV5-5 | - | TRBD1 | 16 | TGTGCCAGCAGCTTGACCAGGGGGAAAAGCTCCTACGAGCAGTACTTC | CASSLTRGKSSYEQYF
TRBJ1-2 | TRBV6-1 | - | - | 14 | TGTGCCAGCAGTGAATGGAGGGGAAACTATGGCTACACCTTC | CASSEWRGNYGYTF
TRBJ2-5 | TRBV9 | - | TRBD2 | 14 | TGTGCCAGCAGCCCGGGGGGGTCACAAGAGACCCAGTACTTC | CASSPGGSQETQYF
TRBJ2-4 | TRBV29-1 | - | TRBD1 | 14 | TGCAGCGTTGTAGTACAGGGGCCACAAAACATTCAGTACTTC | CSVVVQGPQNIQYF
TRBJ1-1 | TRBV14 | - | - | 13 | TGTGCCAGCAGCAAGGGGGTGATCACTGAAGCTTTCTTT | CASSKGVITEAFF
TRBJ1-5 | TRBV30 | once | - | 14 | TGTGCCTGGAGCGGGACATGGGAGAATCAGCCCCAGCATTTT | CAWSGTWENQPQHF
TRBJ2-5 | TRBV7-2 | - | TRBD2 | 15 | TGTGCCAGCAGCTTTACTAGCGGAAAACTAGAGACCCAGTACTTC | CASSFTSGKLETQYF
TRBJ2-5 | TRBV14 | - | TRBD1 | 21 | TGTGCCAGCAGCCCATCTCTAAGGGCAGGGGGTAGGCGTAAATATCAAGAGACCCAGTACTTC | CASSPSLRAGGRRKYQETQYF
TRBJ2-7 | TRBV4-3 | - | TRBD1 | 15 | TGCGCCAGCAGCCAAGACCCCGGGACAGGGTACGAGCAGTACTTC | CASSQDPGTGYEQYF
TRBJ2-1 | TRBV7-6 | - | TRBD2 | 15 | TGTGCCAGCAGCTTAGCGGCGCGGGAGTGGGATGAGCAGTTCTTC | CASSLAAREWDEQFF
TRBJ1-6 | TRBV4-3 | - | - | 16 | TGCGCCAGCAATTTTCGGGGGGCCTCCTATAATTCACCCCTCCACTTT | CASNFRGASYNSPLHF
TRBJ2-5 | TRBV18 | - | TRBD1 | 14 | TGTGCCAGCCGGACCCAGGGGGCTGTGGAGACCCAGTACTTC | CASRTQGAVETQYF
TRBJ1-2 | TRBV19 | - | TRBD1 | 15 | TGTGCCAGTAGTAGGGGACCAGGGGGCGCTTATGGCTACACCTTC | CASSRGPGGAYGYTF
TRBJ1-2 | TRBV10-2 | few | - | 14 | TGCGCCAGCAGTGACCCCGACAGCCTATATGGCTACACCTTC | CASSDPDSLYGYTF
TRBJ2-7 | TRBV5-1 | - | - | 14 | TGCGCCAGCAGCTTATCCGGGTCCTCCTACGAGCAGTACTTC | CASSLSGSSYEQYF
TRBJ2-5 | TRBV28 | - | TRBD2 | 14 | TGTGCCAGCAGTTTAGGCGGGGGGGACGGGACCCAGTACTTC | CASSLGGGDGTQYF
TRBJ1-1 | TRBV7-2 | - | TRBD1 | 14 | TGTGCCAGCAGCTTATTTGTGGACAGGAATGAAGCTTTCTTT | CASSLFVDRNEAFF
TRBJ2-1 | TRBV5-1 | - | - | 12 | TGCGCCAGCAGCTTGGGAGGAAGTGAGCAGTTCTTC | CASSLGGSEQFF
TRBJ2-3 | TRBV19 | - | TRBD2 | 15 | TGTGCCAGTACCATCCGGGGGGGGAACACAGATACGCAGTATTTT | CASTIRGGNTDTQYF
TRBJ2-6 | TRBV18 | - | TRBD1 | 18 | TGTGCCAGCTCACCAGGAAAGGGGGCGTTTTCTGGGGCCAACGTCCTGACTTTC | CASSPGKGAFSGANVLTF
TRBJ2-1 | TRBV7-2 | - | TRBD2 | 15 | TGTGCCAGCAGCTTCCGGTTAGCGGGGTCGGGTGAGCAGTTCTTC | CASSFRLAGSGEQFF
TRBJ2-1 | TRBV7-9 | few | TRBD1 | 15 | TGTGCCAGCAGCCCCGGGACAGGGAGGAGTAATGAGCAGTTCTTC | CASSPGTGRSNEQFF
TRBJ1-2 | TRBV14 | once | - | 12 | TGTGCCAGCGGTCACATGAACTATGGCTACACCTTC | CASGHMNYGYTF
TRBJ2-5 | TRBV29-1 | - | TRBD1 | 13 | TGCAGCGTTGCGGGACAGTGGACGGGGACCCAGTACTTC | CSVAGQWTGTQYF
TRBJ2-5 | TRBV18 | - | TRBD1 | 16 | TGTGCCAGCTCACCGTTGGCAGGGGGCCGACAAGAGACCCAGTACTTC | CASSPLAGGRQETQYF